This T cell receptor beta chain was retrieved from a study of T cell changes during pregnancy in multiple sclerosis. V shed 3 bases, J shed 0 bases, and the junction held 10 bases outside the gene matches. The CDR3 totals 19 residues. Germline V CDR1 and CDR2: KGHSH, LQKENI. TCRdb's copy holds only in-frame clones and misses some; the assay was immunoSEQ multiplex PCR. Seen here are 38,000 or so clones, around 91% observed once, and the top ten hold about 0.6%. This chain uses TRBV18 with TRBJ2-7, with 14 bases matching TRBD2. The origin of this receptor is a female donor with multiple sclerosis, enrolled in a pregnancy study. Sequenced here: CD4+ T cells from peripheral blood mononuclear cells, sampled in the second trimester of pregnancy. CDR3 amino acids: CASSPEGTSGSWSSYEQYF. The DNA for the CDR3 is TGTGCCAGCTCACCCGAGGGGACTAGCGGGAGTTGGAGCTCCTACGAGCAGTACTTC.